A single sample gave rise to the 24 T cell receptor beta chains below, sequenced in a study of T-cell reconstitution after alpha-beta-depleted transplantation in children. Unique molecular identifiers featured in how the TCRbeta library was prepared. Via MiXCR, TCRdb re-called the PCR reads, giving one row per CDR3 protein. Found here are about 980,000 distinct CDR3 sequences, about 29% of them singletons; the top ten hold roughly 30%. The sequencing here drew on PBMCs, mostly from graft donor cells, taken 360 days after TCRalphabeta/CD19-depleted stem cell transplant. The receptors originated from a boy under two years old who had a stem cell transplant for SCID, so the T cells may come from the graft donor.

The chain links TRBV15 to TRBJ2-5; possible D gene TRBD2, 6 bases. Per germline, CDR1 LNHNV and CDR2 YYDKDF (reference sequence). V was shortened by 3 bases and J by 5 bases, with 22 bases between the two germline ends. The CDR3 runs to 17 residues. The CDR3 sequence is CATSSGVGSFFGETQYF. CDR3 DNA sequence: TGTGCCACCAGCAGTGGGGTCGGGAGCTTTTTCGGGGAGACCCAGTACTTC.

V usage is TRBV5-1 and J usage is TRBJ2-1, with 11 bases lining up with TRBD1. The CDR3 totals 15 residues. Trimming at V came to 3 bases and at J to 5 bases, leaving 4 bases not matched to a gene. Germline CDR1 and CDR2: SGHRS and YFSETQ. This chain's CDR3 is CASSSDRGHNNEQFF. CDR3 coding DNA: TGCGCCAGCAGCTCGGACAGGGGGCACAACAATGAGCAGTTCTTC.

The sample holds a few counts of this clonotype. The V gene is TRBV10-3, the J gene TRBJ2-7, with TRBD1 matching 10 bases. With 0 bases clipped from V and 4 bases from J, the junction kept 9 bases outside the gene matches. Germline V gene data show CDR1 as ENHRY and CDR2 as SYGVKD. The CDR3 extends over 17 amino acids. The CDR3: CAISESWGTGVVYEQYF. For the CDR3, the DNA is TGTGCCATCAGTGAGTCGTGGGGGACAGGGGTTGTTTACGAGCAGTACTTC.

Only a few counts were recorded for this clonotype. Written as DNA, the CDR3 is TGCAGCGTTTCCTCGATGATGAACACCGGGGAGCTGTTTTTT. Translation: CSVSSMMNTGELFF. The J gene is TRBJ2-2, the V gene TRBV29-1; D unclear. Per the germline V gene, CDR1 is SQVTM and CDR2 is ANQGSEA. V was cut by 5 bases and J by 1 base, with 11 bases left in between. The length of the CDR3 is 14 residues.

J is TRBJ2-5 and V is TRBV3-1; 7 bases line up with TRBD2. The V gene's germline CDR1 is LGHDT and CDR2 YNNKEL (reference sequence). The V gene end was trimmed by 0 bases and the J gene end by 4 bases; junction bases not matched to a gene: 11. The CDR3 has 17 residues. Here the CDR3 reads CASSQDHPAGLGETQYF. The CDR3, as DNA: TGTGCCAGCAGCCAAGATCACCCAGCGGGGTTGGGAGAGACCCAGTACTTC.

The sample holds a few counts of this clonotype. The V call is TRBV10-3, the J call TRBJ2-2, with D possibly being TRBD1 (6 bases). V dropped 4 bases and J dropped 4 bases, with 10 bases sitting between them. The CDR3 totals 14 residues. Germline V gene lookup returns CDR1 ENHRY and CDR2 SYGVKD. CDR3 DNA: TGTGCCATCAGTGGGCAGGGGCCCACCGGGGAGCTGTTTTTT. It yields the protein CAISGQGPTGELFF.

This clonotype came up a few times. The chain recombines TRBV2 with TRBJ2-1; the match to TRBD1 covers 8 bases. Germline V lookup: CDR1 SNHLY, CDR2 FYNNEI. This CDR3 comprises 13 residues. The junction had 14 bases not matched to a gene; V was cut back by 9 bases and J by 13 bases. CDR3: CASLPTGATEQFF. In nucleotides, the CDR3 is TGTGCCAGTCTTCCGACAGGGGCCACTGAACAGTTCTTC.

This clonotype has at least ten counts. The CDR3 sequence is CASRPRQGFLYNEQFF. In DNA, the CDR3 is TGTGCCAGCAGGCCCCGACAGGGGTTCCTCTACAATGAGCAGTTCTTC. J is TRBJ2-1 and V is TRBV12-3 or TRBV12-4; 8 bases fit TRBD1. Germline trimming cut 6 bases from V and 3 bases from J; bases unmatched to any gene: 10. CDR3 length equals 16 residues.

This clonotype was picked up a small number of times. This rearrangement joins TRBV29-1 to TRBJ2-5; perhaps TRBD2 as D (5 bases). Per the germline V gene, CDR1 is SQVTM and CDR2 is ANQGSEA. The CDR3 has 16 residues. Trimming took off 3 bases at V and 2 bases at J, with 19 bases between the two ends. The DNA of the CDR3 is TGCAGCGTTGATCGTGCCGTCGGGGTCGGGCAAGAGACCCAGTACTTC. Its protein product is CSVDRAVGVGQETQYF.

The sample holds a few counts of this clonotype. The V gene is TRBV5-5, the J gene TRBJ2-5; 7 nucleotides align to TRBD2. This CDR3 has 15 amino acids. CDR1 SGHKS and CDR2 YYEKEE come from the germline V gene (reference sequence). After removal of 3 bases from V and 0 bases from J, the junction contained 5 bases not matched to a gene. The CDR3 sequence is CASSWGGSYQETQYF. In DNA, the CDR3 is TGTGCCAGCAGCTGGGGGGGGTCGTACCAAGAGACCCAGTACTTC.

The table lists this clonotype with many counts. The chain links TRBV7-6 to TRBJ2-5; D gene unclear. CDR3 size: 17 residues. Germline values: CDR1 SGHVS, CDR2 FNYEAQ. Between the trimmed V and J ends, which lost 7 bases and 4 bases, there was a span of 25 bases. This CDR3 reads CASISLPFLGRRETQYF. CDR3 coding DNA: TGTGCCAGCATCAGTCTACCCTTTCTAGGGCGGCGAGAGACCCAGTACTTC.

This clonotype turned up a few times. V and J are TRBV12-5 and TRBJ2-7; perhaps TRBD2 as D (5 bases). The CDR3 totals 11 residues. CDR1 LGHNT and CDR2 FRNRAP come from the germline V gene. V lost 7 bases and J lost 4, with 8 bases in between. The CDR3 reads CASAWRYEQYF. The CDR3 region has the DNA TGTGCTAGTGCTTGGAGGTACGAGCAGTACTTC. The full variable domain, rest sourced from reference TRBV12-5 and TRBJ2-7, is DARVTQTPRHKVTEMGQEVTMRCQPILGHNTVFWYRQTMMQGLELLAYFRNRAPLDDSGMPKDRFSAEMPDATLATLKIQPSEPRDSAVYFCASAWRYEQYFGPGTRLTVT.

The chain employs TRBV12-3 or TRBV12-4 and TRBJ1-2, with no clear D. Trimming shortened V by 7 bases and J by 6 bases, and 12 bases separated the two germline ends. This CDR3 is 12 amino acids long. The CDR3 loop is CASTHGGHGYTF. CDR3 in DNA: TGTGCCAGCACCCACGGCGGCCATGGCTACACCTTC.

CDR3 nucleotides: TGCAGTGCTGGGGGACAGGGGAACTACGAGCAGTACTTC. It yields the protein CSAGGQGNYEQYF. The chain joins TRBV20-1 to TRBJ2-7; 10 bases agree with TRBD1. The germline V gene has CDR1 DFQATT and CDR2 SNEGSKA (reference sequence). The CDR3 sequence is 13 residues long. Trimming cost V 5 bases and J 3 bases; bases outside gene matches: 4.

The V gene is TRBV9, the J gene TRBJ2-3; maybe TRBD1 (6 bases). CDR3 length equals 15 residues. Trimming took 4 bases from V and 1 from J, leaving 13 bases between them. CDR1 is SGDLS and CDR2 is YYNGEE in the germline V gene. CDR3 in DNA: TGTGCCAGCAGCCCGTACTCAGGGGGCACAGATACGCAGTATTTT. Encoded protein: CASSPYSGGTDTQYF.

The V call is TRBV5-1, the J call TRBJ2-1; TRBD2 matches at 7 bases. The V gene's germline CDR1 is SGHRS and CDR2 YFSETQ. The CDR3 sequence is 15 residues long. V was clipped by 0 bases and J by 5 bases; unmatched bases: 5. For the CDR3, the DNA is TGCGCCAGCAGCTTGGCTCCTAGCGGCCACAATGAGCAGTTCTTC. This gives the protein CASSLAPSGHNEQFF.

The chain is built from TRBV2 and TRBJ1-2; TRBD1 might be the D (5 bases). The germline gives CDR1 SNHLY, CDR2 FYNNEI. CDR3 length: 13 amino acids. V shed 8 bases and J shed 9 bases, with 19 bases lying between them. CDR3 in amino acids: CASLQGAIWSYTF. CDR3 bases: TGTGCCAGCCTGCAGGGAGCTATATGGAGCTACACCTTC.

The chain links TRBV2 to TRBJ2-1, with D maybe TRBD2 (5 bases). The CDR3 covers 14 residues. Germline lookup yields CDR1 SNHLY and CDR2 FYNNEI. Trimming shortened V by 6 bases and J by 2 bases, and 11 bases separated the two germline ends. CDR3 sequence reads: CASRGGLTYNEQFF. The CDR3 coding sequence is TGTGCCAGCAGGGGCGGGCTCACCTACAATGAGCAGTTCTTC.

The chain couples TRBV20-1 to TRBJ2-1; 7 bases are a match to TRBD1. The ends lost 4 bases at V and 6 bases at J; junction bases unmatched: 6. CDR3 length: 13 amino acids. Germline CDR1 is DFQATT and CDR2 is SNEGSKA (reference sequence). The CDR3, as DNA: TGCAGTGCTATCCGACAGGGTGGCAATGAGCAGTTCTTC. Protein product: CSAIRQGGNEQFF.

This clonotype appeared a few times. V and J are TRBV20-1 and TRBJ2-7; 9 bases agree with TRBD1. Germline loops: CDR1 DFQATT, CDR2 SNEGSKA (reference sequence). There are 13 residues in the CDR3. Losses at the gene ends were 3 bases for V and 2 bases for J; bases not matched to a gene: 2. CDR3 sequence: CSASGTGTYEQYF. Written as DNA, the CDR3 is TGCAGTGCTAGTGGGACAGGGACCTACGAGCAGTACTTC.

This chain links TRBV5-5 with TRBJ2-1, with 10 bases fitting TRBD2. Germline V gives CDR1 SGHKS, CDR2 YYEKEE (reference sequence). This CDR3 region has 15 residues. V was clipped by 0 bases and J by 10 bases; unmatched bases: 7. Here the CDR3 reads CASSLGSGGAWEQFF. CDR3 nucleotides: TGTGCCAGCAGCTTGGGGAGCGGGGGGGCCTGGGAGCAGTTCTTC.

The chain uses TRBV5-1 and TRBJ2-1; no definite D call. This CDR3 is 14 amino acids long. V lost 4 bases and J 4 bases, leaving 12 bases between the germline ends. CDR1 SGHRS and CDR2 YFSETQ come from the germline V gene. CDR3 residues: CASSPADGYNEQFF. CDR3 bases: TGCGCCAGCAGCCCGGCGGACGGTTACAATGAGCAGTTCTTC. The entire variable domain, with the rest obtained from reference TRBV5-1 and TRBJ2-1, is as follows: KAGVTQTPRYLIKTRGQQVTLSCSPISGHRSVSWYQQTPGQGLQFLFEYFSETQRNKGNFPGRFSGRQFSNSRSEMNVSTLELGDSALYLCASSPADGYNEQFFGPGTRLTVL.

This clonotype has a handful of counts. V usage is TRBV10-3 and J usage is TRBJ2-7; 7 nucleotides agree with TRBD2. CDR1 and CDR2 from the germline V gene are ENHRY and SYGVKD. The CDR3 is made up of 15 amino acids. Germline trimming cut 6 bases from V and 2 bases from J; bases unmatched to any gene: 10. The CDR3 sequence is CAIRGGIGLTYEQYF. Written as DNA, the CDR3 is TGTGCCATCAGGGGGGGGATCGGGCTAACCTACGAGCAGTACTTC.

The chain couples TRBV10-3 to TRBJ2-7; tentatively, D is TRBD1 or TRBD2 (5 bases each). Germline loops: CDR1 ENHRY, CDR2 SYGVKD. V lost 4 bases and J lost 1, with 14 bases in between. There are 15 residues in the CDR3. The CDR3 coding sequence is TGTGCCATCAGTGCAGAGGGGTCCCCATCCTACGAGCAGTACTTC. Its protein is CAISAEGSPSYEQYF.